This T cell receptor (beta chain) emerged from a study of graft-versus-host responses after intestinal transplantation. Study-level information: Recipients obtained multivisceral, liver-intestinal, or isolated intestinal transplants. Every transplant recipient was induced with anti-thymocyte globulin, then maintained on tacrolimus and steroids for around 3 years. Findings and caveats of the study: Peak GvH clone levels in circulation were associated with early post-transplant HvG declines.

Notes on this clone: What it recognizes is unknown.

TCRdb keeps only in-frame clones here, not all; method: immunoSEQ multiplex PCR. The top ten clones hold 4% to 5.5% of a sample with fewer than 11,000 clones, more than 85% of them seen once. This TCR came from a human patient who received an intestinal transplant, so some T cells may come from the graft donor. The sample was PBMCs, taken approximately 10 weeks after transplant.

This CDR3 reads CASRWFRGRNEQFF. The CDR3 bases are TGTGCCAGCAGGTGGTTCAGGGGGCGAAATGAGCAGTTCTTC. The chain joins TRBV28 to TRBJ2-1, with 8 nucleotides matching TRBD1. V was pared by 6 bases and J by 7 bases, with 8 bases of the junction left unmatched. This CDR3 is built from 14 residues. Germline V gene sequence: CDR1 MDHEN, CDR2 SYDVKM.